Sequencing of this T cell receptor (beta chain) was carried out in a study of identical twins (TCRdb year 2016). About the study as a whole: To test whether fetal clonotypes persist, this study deep-sequenced TCR alpha and beta repertoires from monozygotic twins, from unrelated adults of various ages, and from cord blood. Replicate twin experiments were performed at different times using different library preparation protocols to rule out contamination.

V is pruned by 6 bases and J by 7 bases, leaving 8 bases of the junction without a gene match. The germline V gene (reference sequence) gives CDR1 as LNHDA and CDR2 as SQIVND. From cysteine to phenylalanine, the CDR3 is 14 amino acids long. Of the read, only the CDR3 DNA is kept; its 42 bases are in frame from base 1. The library was produced with 5' RACE. The sample was run on an Illumina HiSeq 2000. A universal primer binding site was introduced by template switching, and a unique molecular identifier was present in the final cDNA, enabling accurate counting of TCR cDNA molecules. Specific primers in the conserved constant-segment region were used to synthesize first-strand cDNA for the TCR alpha and beta chains. Each cDNA library was double barcoded, with a SMART-Mk sample barcode plus Illumina barcodes, to control for contamination. Two successive PCR steps introduced TruSeq adapter sequences along with Illumina sample barcodes. The TCR alpha and beta cDNA libraries were sequenced on the Illumina HiSeq platform using custom primers. In the paper's pipeline: MiGEC was used to process raw reads and extract unique molecular identifiers, and MiXCR was used to find CDR3 positions. For each individual, recombination models were inferred using an EM algorithm with the repgenHMM and IGoR tools. The tcR package in R was used for shared clonotype analysis, with sharing normalized by the product of cloneset sizes. To study raw recombination without the effects of thymic and clonal selection, out-of-frame nonproductive sequences were analyzed. TCRdb reprocessing: public reads trimmed at Q25 with fastp, clones called with MiXCR, in-frame beta chains kept. Every distinct CDR3 protein forms one entry, paired with its most common genes and DNA. TCRdb's processing, not the authors' own work, is the source of the V and J calls. For this sample the table gives a few hundred thousand distinct CDR3 sequences, of which 14% were detected only once. Of the sample, about 1% is held by the ten largest clones.

Every donor was a healthy Caucasian. Three pairs of female monozygotic twins, all aged roughly 18 to 29 years, made up the twin cohort. CD4+ and CD8+ T cell populations were isolated with positive isolation kits from Invitrogen. Findings and caveats that apply to the study as a whole: Because the same donors could not be followed over many years, the conclusions relied on cross-sectional statistical analysis. Excess twin sharing in beta out-of-frame sequences was weaker because fewer shared sequences lowered the signal-to-noise ratio. In monozygotic twins, out-of-frame TCR alpha sharing was systematically underestimated by recombination models, although the models agreed with sharing between unrelated individuals. Fewer insertions were carried by abundant cord blood beta clonotypes, a similar but weaker trend appeared in young adult naive repertoires, and no such trend appeared in memory repertoires. Invariant T cells such as MAIT and iNKT could partly confound zero-insertion analyses, though diverse VJ usage argued against this for most clonotypes. Compared with coincidental sharing between unrelated individuals, out-of-frame TCR alpha sequences shared between twins showed an excess of sequences with low generation probability.

There are a few counts of this clonotype. Its recognized antigen is unknown. Base quality data are lacking; no much larger clone is found one base away. This sample was also put to use in a study of yellow fever vaccine responses in identical twins. As that second paper reports: The T cell response to vaccination in identical twins was reported by the authors to appear partly convergent and partly personalized. In the study, vaccine-responding T cell clones were precisely tracked in identical twins.

This chain is built from TRBV19 and TRBJ2-7; 11 middle bases align to TRBD1. The origin of this receptor is a woman between 18 and 29 years old in good health. What was sequenced was CD4+ T cells sorted from blood. The CDR3 here reads CASRRPGQGGEQYF. The base sequence is TGTGCCAGTAGGCGTCCGGGACAGGGGGGTGAGCAGTACTTC.